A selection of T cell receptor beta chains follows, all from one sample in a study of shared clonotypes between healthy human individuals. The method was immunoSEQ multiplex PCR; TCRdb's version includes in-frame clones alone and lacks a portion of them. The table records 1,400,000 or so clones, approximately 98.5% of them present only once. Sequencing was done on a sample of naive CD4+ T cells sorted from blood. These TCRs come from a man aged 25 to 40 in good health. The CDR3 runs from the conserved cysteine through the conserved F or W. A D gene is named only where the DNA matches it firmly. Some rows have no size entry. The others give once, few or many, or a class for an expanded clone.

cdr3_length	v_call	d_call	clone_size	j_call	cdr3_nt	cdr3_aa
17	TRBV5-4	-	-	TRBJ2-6	TGTGCCAGCAGACGGGAGCAGTCTCCTTCTGGGGCCAACGTCCTGACTTTC	CASRREQSPSGANVLTF
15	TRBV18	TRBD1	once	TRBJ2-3	TGTGCCAGCTCAACGACAGGGGGAGACACAGATACGCAGTATTTT	CASSTTGGDTDTQYF
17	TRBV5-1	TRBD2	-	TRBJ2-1	TGCGCCAGCAGCGAGGGACTAGCGGGAGGGATCTACAATGAGCAGTTCTTC	CASSEGLAGGIYNEQFF
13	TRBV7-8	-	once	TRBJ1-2	TGTGCCAGCAGCTTAGATTTTTCAGGAGGCTACACCTTC	CASSLDFSGGYTF
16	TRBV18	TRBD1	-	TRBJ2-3	TGTGCCAGCTCACCGGGGGCAGGGGGCCGCACAGATACGCAGTATTTT	CASSPGAGGRTDTQYF
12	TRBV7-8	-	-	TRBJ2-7	TGTGCCAGCAGCTTAGTAACCCACGAGCAGTACTTC	CASSLVTHEQYF
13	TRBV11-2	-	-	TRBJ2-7	TGTGCCAGCAGCTTGGTAGGCCCCTACGAGCAGTACTTC	CASSLVGPYEQYF
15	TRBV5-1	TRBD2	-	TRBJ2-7	TGCGCCAGCAGCTTGGGGGGGGGAGGGCCCCACGAGCAGTACTTC	CASSLGGGGPHEQYF
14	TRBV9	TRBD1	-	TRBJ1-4	TGTGCCAGCAGCACAGGGGTAGCTAATGAAAAACTGTTTTTT	CASSTGVANEKLFF
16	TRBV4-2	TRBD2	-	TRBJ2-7	TGTGCCAGCAGCCAAGATGGGTCTAGCGGGAGCTACGAGCAGTACTTC	CASSQDGSSGSYEQYF
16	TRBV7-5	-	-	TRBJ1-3	TGTGTCAGAAGCTTAGATTCCAGGAGCGCTGGAAACACCATATATTTT	CVRSLDSRSAGNTIYF
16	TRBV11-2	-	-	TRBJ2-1	TGTGCCAGCAGCTTAGCCGGGGGAAGATGGATGGATGAGCAGTTCTTC	CASSLAGGRWMDEQFF
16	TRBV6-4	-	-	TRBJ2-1	TGTGCCAGCAGTGACTCGATAGGGAACATCTACAATGAGCAGTTCTTC	CASSDSIGNIYNEQFF
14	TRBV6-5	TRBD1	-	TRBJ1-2	TGTGCCAGCAGTTACAGACAGGGGAACTATGGCTACACCTTC	CASSYRQGNYGYTF
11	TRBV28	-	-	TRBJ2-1	TGTGCCAGCAGTTCCAGGGGTTGGCAGTTCTTC	CASSSRGWQFF
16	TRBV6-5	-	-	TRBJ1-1	TGTGCCAGCAGTTACTCGAGTTTGACAGGGAACACTGAAGCTTTCTTT	CASSYSSLTGNTEAFF
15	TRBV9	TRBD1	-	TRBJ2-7	TGTGCCAGCAGCGTAGCGGGCACAGGGGTCTACGAGCAGTACTTC	CASSVAGTGVYEQYF
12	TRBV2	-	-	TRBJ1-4	TGTGCCAGCAGAGGTGACAGTCTCGAACTGTTTTTT	CASRGDSLELFF
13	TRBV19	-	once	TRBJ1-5	TGTGCCAGTATGTTCGGGGGGCGTCAGCCCCAGCATTTT	CASMFGGRQPQHF
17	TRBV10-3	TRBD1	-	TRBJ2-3	TGTGCCATCAGTGAGTCGCGCCGGGACAGGAACACAGATACGCAGTATTTT	CAISESRRDRNTDTQYF
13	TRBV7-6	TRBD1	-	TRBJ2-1	TGTGCCAGCAGGGGGACAGGGCGCGGTGAGCAGTTCTTC	CASRGTGRGEQFF
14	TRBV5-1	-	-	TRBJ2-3	TGCGCCAGCAGCATCAGCGGGAGCACAGATACGCAGTATTTT	CASSISGSTDTQYF
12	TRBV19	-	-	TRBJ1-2	TGTGCCAGTAGTTTTCCGGGGGATGGCTACACCTTC	CASSFPGDGYTF
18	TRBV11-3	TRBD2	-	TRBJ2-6	TGTGCCAGCAGTCGGGGGGCCACTAGCGGGACTGGGGCCAACGTCCTGACTTTC	CASSRGATSGTGANVLTF
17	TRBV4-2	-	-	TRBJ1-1	TGTGCCAGCAAACAAGAGGGATTTGCCCAGGCGAACACTGAAGCTTTCTTT	CASKQEGFAQANTEAFF
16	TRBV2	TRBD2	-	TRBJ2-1	TGTGCCAGCAGTACGGGACTAGCGGGACATCCCAATGAGCAGTTCTTC	CASSTGLAGHPNEQFF
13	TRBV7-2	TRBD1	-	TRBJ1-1	TGTGCCAGCAGGGACAGGGCGAACACTGAAGCTTTCTTT	CASRDRANTEAFF
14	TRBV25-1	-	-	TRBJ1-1	TGTGCCAGCAGAGGAGGGGCGGAGAACACTGAAGCTTTCTTT	CASRGGAENTEAFF
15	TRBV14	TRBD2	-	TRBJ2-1	TGTGCCAGCAGCCTGGGCGGGAGCGCCTACAATGAGCAGTTCTTC	CASSLGGSAYNEQFF
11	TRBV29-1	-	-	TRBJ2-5	TGCAGCGTTGGATCGGGGCCGGGTCGGTACTTC	CSVGSGPGRYF
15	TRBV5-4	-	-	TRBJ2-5	TGTGCCAGCAGCGATCCGGGCAAGGGGTGGGAGACCCAGTACTTC	CASSDPGKGWETQYF
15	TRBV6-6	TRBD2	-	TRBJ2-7	TGTGCCAGCAGTTACCTCAGCGGGAGGGCCCCCGAGCAGTACTTC	CASSYLSGRAPEQYF
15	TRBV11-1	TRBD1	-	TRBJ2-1	TGTGCCAGCAGCCACCGGGACAGGGACAGAAATGAGCAGTTCTTC	CASSHRDRDRNEQFF
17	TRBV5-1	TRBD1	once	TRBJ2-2	TGCGCCAGCAGCTGGAACTTCGGGACAGCGAACACCGGGGAGCTGTTTTTT	CASSWNFGTANTGELFF
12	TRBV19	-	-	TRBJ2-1	TGTGCCAGTAGTGGCGGGTACAATGAGCAGTTCTTC	CASSGGYNEQFF
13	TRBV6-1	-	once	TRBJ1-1	TGTGCCAGCAGTCTCCGGGCCTGGGGTGAAGCTTTCTTT	CASSLRAWGEAFF
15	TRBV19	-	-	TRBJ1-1	TGTGCCAGTAGTATAGTGGCAGTATGGAACACTGAAGCTTTCTTT	CASSIVAVWNTEAFF
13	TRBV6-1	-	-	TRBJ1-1	TGTGCCAGCAGTGAAGCCGACTCCCGCGCAGCTTTCTTT	CASSEADSRAAFF
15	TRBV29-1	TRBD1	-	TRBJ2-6	TGCAGCGTCCGACAGGGGCGCTCTGGGGCCAACGTCCTGACTTTC	CSVRQGRSGANVLTF
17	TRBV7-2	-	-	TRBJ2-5	TGTGCCAGCAGCCTCCCCTTAGGTGTTCATGTCGGAGGGACCCAGTACTTC	CASSLPLGVHVGGTQYF
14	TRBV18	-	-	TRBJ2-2	TGTGCCAGCTCACCAAAACGGAACACCGGGGAGCTGTTTTTT	CASSPKRNTGELFF
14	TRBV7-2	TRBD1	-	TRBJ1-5	TGTGCCAGCAGCTGGACAGGGGTCAATCAGCCCCAGCATTTT	CASSWTGVNQPQHF
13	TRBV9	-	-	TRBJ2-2	TGTGCCAGCAGCTTCGGGGTCCCCGGGGAGCTGTTTTTT	CASSFGVPGELFF